One sample yielded the 23 T cell receptor beta chains listed below, sequenced in a study of T cells in Graves' hyperthyroidism and ophthalmopathy. RNA transcripts provided the source from which TCR beta CDR3 regions were amplified. Primed by the HTBI set, a first-round RT-PCR was run on the TCR CDR3. One entry per CDR3 protein, called by TCRdb with MiXCR from the multiplex PCR reads. The repertoire includes around 240,000 distinct CDR3 sequences, about 15% of them detected once, and around 30% sits in the top ten. The sequenced sample was blood. The source of these receptors is a woman under 30 with Graves' ophthalmopathy.

The CDR3 sequence: CATSSRTENTEAFF. Here the CDR3 DNA reads TGTGCCACCAGCAGCCGGACAGAGAACACTGAAGCTTTCTTT. The genes are TRBV15 and TRBJ1-1, with D tentatively TRBD1 (6 bases). The CDR3 contains 14 residues. Trimming took 3 bases from V and 1 from J, leaving 9 bases between them. Germline lookup yields CDR1 LNHNV and CDR2 YYDKDF (reference sequence).

This clonotype was seen only a few times. J is TRBJ1-2 and V is TRBV2; the match to TRBD1 covers 9 bases. V shed 7 bases, J shed 2 bases, and the junction held 11 bases outside the gene matches. The CDR3 runs to 16 residues. Germline values: CDR1 SNHLY, CDR2 FYNNEI. CDR3 protein: CASNLPGQGFNYGYTF. In DNA form, the CDR3 reads TGTGCCAGCAACCTTCCGGGACAGGGTTTCAACTATGGCTACACCTTC.

This rearrangement joins TRBV9 to TRBJ1-3; D possibly corresponds to TRBD1 (5 bases). Looked up from germline, CDR1 is SGDLS and CDR2 is YYNGEE. The V and J ends lost 3 bases and 2 bases respectively, with 24 bases between them. The CDR3 extends over 19 amino acids. CDR3 region: CASSDLGGDPTQAGNTIYF. DNA of the CDR3: TGTGCCAGCAGCGACCTTGGGGGAGACCCGACACAAGCTGGAAACACCATATATTTT.

The rearrangement uses TRBV5-1 and TRBJ2-5; D uncertain. Germline CDR1 and CDR2: SGHRS and YFSETQ. CDR3 length: 14 amino acids. Trimming removed 1 base from V and 0 bases from J, with 7 bases in between. CDR3 sequence reads: CASSLTRNQETQYF. CDR3 sequence (DNA): TGCGCCAGCAGCTTGACAAGAAACCAAGAGACCCAGTACTTC.

At least ten counts were recorded for this clonotype. The chain combines TRBV14 with TRBJ2-5; TRBD1 matches at 7 bases. V trimming: 0 bases; J trimming: 7 bases; junction bases outside the gene matches: 2. The CDR3 runs 13 residues. The germline V gene has CDR1 SGHDN and CDR2 FVKESK. The CDR3 nucleotides are TGTGCCAGCAGCCAAGACCCAGGGGGGACCCAGTACTTC. Amino acids: CASSQDPGGTQYF.

This clonotype was seen at least ten times. The V call is TRBV29-1, the J call TRBJ2-5, with TRBD2 matching 9 bases. Germline CDR1 is SQVTM and CDR2 is ANQGSEA. The CDR3 is 16 amino acids. J gave up 2 bases and V 7 bases, and 14 bases lay outside the gene matches. CDR3 DNA: TGCAGCGCCCACCCGACTAGCGGCTACCCTCAAGAGACCCAGTACTTC. This codes for CSAHPTSGYPQETQYF. Combining the CDR3 with reference TRBV29-1 and TRBJ2-5 gives the whole variable domain SAVISQKPSRDICQRGTSLTIQCQVDSQVTMMFWYRQQPGQSLTLIATANQGSEATYESGFVIDKFPISRPNLTFSTLTVSNMSPEDSSIYLCSAHPTSGYPQETQYFGPGTRLLVL.

This clonotype was picked up many times. This chain uses TRBV10-3 with TRBJ2-1; maybe TRBD1 (6 bases). This CDR3 comprises 11 residues. Germline CDR1 is ENHRY and CDR2 is SYGVKD. V dropped 10 bases and J dropped 7 bases, with 11 bases sitting between them. This CDR3 reads CATTGNNEQFF. The CDR3 coding sequence is TGTGCCACCACAGGGAATAATGAGCAGTTCTTC.

This clonotype was counted many times. The V and J genes are TRBV6-1 and TRBJ1-2; 8 positions agree with TRBD1. Germline assignment: CDR1 MNHNS and CDR2 SASEGT. Unmatched junction bases numbered 4, after V lost 5 bases and J lost 2 bases. The CDR3 contains 14 residues. The CDR3 coding sequence is TGTGCCAGCAGTTCGGCAGGGGGCAACTATGGCTACACCTTC. Protein: CASSSAGGNYGYTF.

As regards this clonotype: A read error is possible here, since a much larger clone lies one base away. V gene TRBV2 combines with J gene TRBJ1-2; 8 bases agree with TRBD1. In germline, CDR1 is SNHLY, CDR2 FYNNEI. The CDR3 length is 12 residues. V shed 8 bases, J shed 8 bases, and the junction held 7 bases outside the gene matches. CDR3 sequence reads: CASGQGAEGYTF. CDR3 nucleotide sequence: TGTGCCAGCGGGCAGGGGGCTGAGGGCTACACCTTC.

The V gene is TRBV28, the J gene TRBJ2-7, with D perhaps matching TRBD1 (6 bases). The ends were cut back, 6 bases at V and 3 bases at J, with 15 bases in the middle. Germline CDR1 and CDR2: MDHEN and SYDVKM. The CDR3 is 14 amino acids. CDR3 residues: CASSRDTTFYEQYF. Written as DNA, the CDR3 is TGTGCCAGCAGCCGGGACACCACCTTCTACGAGCAGTACTTC. The whole variable domain, remainder taken from reference TRBV28 and TRBJ2-7, is DVKVTQSSRYLVKRTGEKVFLECVQDMDHENMFWYRQDPGLGLRLIYFSYDVKMKEKGDIPEGYSVSREKKERFSLILESASTNQTSMYLCASSRDTTFYEQYFGPGTRLTVT.

This clonotype appeared many times. This sequence joins TRBV11-2 and TRBJ1-6; D unresolved. Trimming stripped 6 bases from V and 0 bases from J, with 9 bases between. The germline gives CDR1 SGHAT, CDR2 FQNNGV. The CDR3 contains 15 residues. The CDR3 sequence: CASRPGSSYNSPLHF. CDR3 nucleotides: TGTGCCAGCAGACCGGGCAGCTCCTATAATTCACCCCTCCACTTT.

This clonotype has at least ten counts. The genes are TRBV5-1 and TRBJ2-1; 10 nucleotides line up with TRBD1. Germline-derived CDR1 and CDR2 are SGHRS and YFSETQ. Germline trimming cut 5 bases from V and 5 bases from J; bases unmatched to any gene: 4. CDR3 length: 14 amino acids. CDR3 coding DNA: TGCGCCAGCAGGGAGGGACAGGGGAACAATGAGCAGTTCTTC. This encodes CASREGQGNNEQFF.

This clonotype appeared a few times. The chain has TRBV10-2 and TRBJ2-7; 11 bases match TRBD2. Looked up from germline, CDR1 is WSHSY and CDR2 is SAAADI. The V and J ends lost 7 bases and 6 bases, in that order; junction bases with no gene match: 11. The CDR3 length is 15 residues. Here the CDR3 DNA reads TGCGCCAGCATCATTGAGGCTAGCGGGAGGTCCGAGCAGTACTTC. It specifies CASIIEASGRSEQYF.

This clonotype has at least ten counts. The chain is built from TRBV11-2 and TRBJ2-5; D not resolved. Germline V CDR1 and CDR2: SGHAT, FQNNGV. V lost 5 bases, J lost 2 bases, and 12 bases lay in between. The CDR3 spans 14 residues. For the CDR3, the DNA is TGTGCCAGCAGCGTTGAGTTTAGTCAAGAGACCCAGTACTTC. Translated: CASSVEFSQETQYF. Filled out from reference TRBV11-2 and TRBJ2-5, the complete variable domain reads EAGVAQSPRYKIIEKRQSVAFWCNPISGHATLYWYQQILGQGPKLLIQFQNNGVVDDSQLPKDRFSAERLKGVDSTLKIQPAKLEDSAVYLCASSVEFSQETQYFGPGTRLLVL.

Many counts were recorded for this clonotype. The V and J genes are TRBV3-1 and TRBJ2-7, with TRBD2 matching 7 bases. The V gene end was trimmed by 4 bases and the J gene end by 1 base; junction bases not matched to a gene: 10. CDR1 is LGHDT, CDR2 YNNKEL, per germline (reference sequence). CDR3 length: 16 amino acids. The CDR3: CASSLGTSATSYEQYF. As DNA, the CDR3 is TGTGCCAGCAGCCTGGGAACTAGCGCCACTTCCTACGAGCAGTACTTC.

This clonotype has at least ten counts. The chain combines TRBV5-1 with TRBJ2-7; D call uncertain. This CDR3 region has 15 residues. V was clipped by 0 bases and J by 6 bases, with 16 bases between them. Germline V lookup: CDR1 SGHRS, CDR2 YFSETQ. The CDR3 protein is CASSLARGTVLEQYF. DNA for the CDR3: TGCGCCAGCAGCTTGGCCCGTGGAACTGTCCTCGAGCAGTACTTC.

This clonotype has ten or more counts. V usage is TRBV9 and J usage is TRBJ2-3; perhaps D is TRBD1 or TRBD2 (6 bases each). V lost 0 bases, J lost 3 bases, and 11 bases lay in between. CDR3 length: 15 residues. Per the germline V gene, CDR1 is SGDLS and CDR2 is YYNGEE. DNA of the CDR3: TGTGCCAGCAGCGTAGGGGGGGCGCGGACAGATACGCAGTATTTT. Translated, it gives CASSVGGARTDTQYF.

This clonotype was detected many times. This sequence joins TRBV4-1 and TRBJ1-6; 7 bases map to TRBD1. Germline V gene data show CDR1 as MGHRA and CDR2 as YSYEKL. With V trimmed by 0 bases and J by 9 bases, 8 bases remained unmatched. The CDR3 is made up of 16 amino acids. The CDR3 sequence is CASSQEAGGLGSPLHF. The CDR3 region has the DNA TGCGCCAGCAGCCAAGAGGCAGGGGGGCTCGGTTCACCCCTCCACTTT.

There are a few counts of this clonotype. This may stem from a read error, because a much larger clone lies one nucleotide away. This rearrangement joins TRBV30 to TRBJ2-1; no clear D. Matching the DNA end better, TRBJ2-7 makes the J call doubtful. The germline V gene encodes CDR1 GTSNPN and CDR2 SVGIG (reference sequence). The CDR3 has 11 residues. CDR3 residues: CAWSSYNEQYF. The CDR3 DNA reads TGTGCCTGGAGTAGCTACAATGAGCAGTACTTC.

This clonotype appeared many times. The gene calls are TRBV5-8 and TRBJ2-3, with a possible D match to TRBD2 (5 bases). V lost 0 bases and J 6 bases, leaving 14 bases between the germline ends. The CDR3 contains 15 residues. From germline, CDR1 is SGHTS and CDR2 YDEGEE. The CDR3 region is CASSLGLAGRDTQYF. The CDR3 DNA reads TGTGCCAGCAGCTTGGGTCTAGCTGGACGGGATACGCAGTATTTT.

Only a few counts were recorded for this clonotype. The chain couples TRBV10-3 to TRBJ1-2, with D hard to call. The CDR3 consists of 13 residues. V lost 6 bases and J lost 8, with 16 bases in between. Germline CDR1 ENHRY, CDR2 SYGVKD. The CDR3 here is CAISWTISRGYTF. CDR3 in DNA: TGTGCCATCAGCTGGACCATCTCGAGGGGCTACACCTTC.

This clonotype was counted many times. V gene TRBV4-3 combines with J gene TRBJ2-3; 8 bases are shared with TRBD2. J was trimmed by 0 bases and V by 4 bases; bases with no gene match: 6. Germline V gene lookup returns CDR1 LGHNA and CDR2 YSLEER. CDR3 size: 16 residues. The CDR3 loop reads CASSPHSGTSTDTQYF. The CDR3 DNA is TGCGCCAGCAGCCCTCATAGCGGGACTAGCACAGATACGCAGTATTTT.

This clonotype was seen at least ten times. This chain uses TRBV14 with TRBJ2-1, with 13 bases aligning to TRBD2. The CDR3 spans 20 residues. The germline CDR1 and CDR2 sequences are SGHDN and FVKESK. Trimming at V came to 5 bases and at J to 4 bases, leaving 17 bases not matched to a gene. CDR3 sequence: CASSTNLLPGLAGPYNEQFF. CDR3 coding DNA: TGTGCCAGCAGCACGAATCTTTTGCCGGGACTAGCGGGACCTTACAATGAGCAGTTCTTC.